Following are 10 T cell receptor beta chains from one sample sequenced in a study of blood T cell repertoires in COVID-19. The table came from immunoSEQ multiplex PCR; TCRdb's copy has only in-frame clones and leaves some out. The sample records hundreds of thousands of clones, 75% to 90% being singletons. The material sequenced was peripheral blood. The receptors come from an older woman with COVID-19, enrolled during active disease.

This chain uses TRBV19 with TRBJ1-3, with TRBD1 as a possible D gene (5 bases). This CDR3 comprises 14 residues. Germline CDR1 reads LNHDA; CDR2 reads SQIVND (reference sequence). V gave up 5 bases and J gave up 2 bases, with 10 bases separating them. CDR3 in amino acids: CASSDTGAGNTIYF. The CDR3 DNA is TGTGCCAGTAGTGATACGGGGGCTGGAAACACCATATATTTT.

CDR3 protein: CASSLQGARDYGYTF. The CDR3 nucleotides read TGTGCCAGCAGCCTACAGGGGGCGAGGGACTATGGCTACACCTTC. V gene TRBV3-1 (or the pseudogene TRBV3-2) combines with J gene TRBJ1-2; 9 bases align to TRBD1. Germline V gives CDR1 LGHDT, CDR2 YNNKEL (reference sequence). This CDR3 has 15 residues. V lost 4 bases, J lost 3 bases, and 6 bases stayed unmatched.

V is TRBV27 and J is TRBJ2-3; 13 bases match TRBD2. Germline V CDR1 and CDR2: MNHEY, SMNVEV (reference sequence). Trimming cost V 5 bases and J 4 bases; bases outside gene matches: 6. The CDR3 is made up of 16 amino acids. CDR3 amino acids: CASSTRTSGGADTQYF. DNA of the CDR3: TGTGCCAGCAGTACCCGGACTAGCGGGGGTGCAGATACGCAGTATTTT.

The chain combines TRBV30 with TRBJ2-7; no clear D gene. The CDR3 consists of 12 residues. Trimming stripped 3 bases from V and 4 bases from J, with 10 bases between. The germline V gene encodes CDR1 GTSNPN and CDR2 SVGIG (reference sequence). The CDR3 bases are TGTGCCTGGAGCGAAACAGTTTACGAGCAGTACTTC. Translated: CAWSETVYEQYF.

This clone was observed a single time. CDR3 sequence (DNA): TGTGCCAGCCTCGGGGGGATGGACACTGAAGCTTTCTTT. This sequence encodes CASLGGMDTEAFF. This rearrangement joins TRBV18 to TRBJ1-1; tentative D call: TRBD1 (5 bases). V was cut by 8 bases and J by 3 bases, with 13 bases left in between. The CDR3 consists of 13 residues. Germline assignment: CDR1 KGHSH and CDR2 LQKENI.

This clone has more than one count but fewer than ten. The V call is TRBV5-6, the J call TRBJ1-3, with D tentatively TRBD1 (6 bases). Germline loops: CDR1 SGHDT, CDR2 YYEEEE. The CDR3 sequence is 16 residues long. V gave up 4 bases and J gave up 0 bases, with 14 bases separating them. The CDR3 bases are TGTGCCAGCAGCGAACAGGGAGTCCTCTCTGGAAACACCATATATTTT. As protein: CASSEQGVLSGNTIYF.

The chain combines TRBV4-1 with TRBJ1-1; 10 positions agree with TRBD1. V lost 4 bases and J lost 4; bases outside the gene matches: 6. CDR1 is MGHRA, CDR2 YSYEKL, per germline. There are 15 residues in the CDR3. DNA of the CDR3: TGCGCCAGCAGCCTTGACAGGGGGCAAGGCACTGAAGCTTTCTTT. It yields the protein CASSLDRGQGTEAFF.

This clone was found a few times. V is TRBV7-6 and J is TRBJ2-3; 8 positions agree with TRBD1. This CDR3 region has 15 residues. Trimming took 5 bases from V and 1 from J; bases not matched to a gene: 5. Germline lookup yields CDR1 SGHVS and CDR2 FNYEAQ. As DNA, the CDR3 is TGTGCCAGCAGCCCCCTGGGACAGGGCACAGATACGCAGTATTTT. Protein product: CASSPLGQGTDTQYF.

A single count supports this clone. This CDR3 reads CASSIDRGNSGNTIYF. CDR3 DNA: TGTGCCAGCAGCATAGACAGGGGGAACTCTGGAAACACCATATATTTT. The chain uses TRBV5-6 and TRBJ1-3, with 9 bases lining up with TRBD1. The CDR3 loop spans 16 amino acids. Germline-derived CDR1 and CDR2 are SGHDT and YYEEEE. V shed 4 bases, J shed 0 bases, and the junction held 5 bases outside the gene matches.

This chain joins TRBV30 and TRBJ2-1; 9 nucleotides agree with TRBD1. The CDR3 consists of 15 residues. With 4 bases clipped from V and 8 bases from J, the junction kept 12 bases outside the gene matches. The germline gives CDR1 GTSNPN, CDR2 SVGIG (reference sequence). DNA of the CDR3: TGTGCCTGGAAAACAGGGGGCGGAGGGAGCGATGAGCAGTTCTTC. Residues: CAWKTGGGGSDEQFF.